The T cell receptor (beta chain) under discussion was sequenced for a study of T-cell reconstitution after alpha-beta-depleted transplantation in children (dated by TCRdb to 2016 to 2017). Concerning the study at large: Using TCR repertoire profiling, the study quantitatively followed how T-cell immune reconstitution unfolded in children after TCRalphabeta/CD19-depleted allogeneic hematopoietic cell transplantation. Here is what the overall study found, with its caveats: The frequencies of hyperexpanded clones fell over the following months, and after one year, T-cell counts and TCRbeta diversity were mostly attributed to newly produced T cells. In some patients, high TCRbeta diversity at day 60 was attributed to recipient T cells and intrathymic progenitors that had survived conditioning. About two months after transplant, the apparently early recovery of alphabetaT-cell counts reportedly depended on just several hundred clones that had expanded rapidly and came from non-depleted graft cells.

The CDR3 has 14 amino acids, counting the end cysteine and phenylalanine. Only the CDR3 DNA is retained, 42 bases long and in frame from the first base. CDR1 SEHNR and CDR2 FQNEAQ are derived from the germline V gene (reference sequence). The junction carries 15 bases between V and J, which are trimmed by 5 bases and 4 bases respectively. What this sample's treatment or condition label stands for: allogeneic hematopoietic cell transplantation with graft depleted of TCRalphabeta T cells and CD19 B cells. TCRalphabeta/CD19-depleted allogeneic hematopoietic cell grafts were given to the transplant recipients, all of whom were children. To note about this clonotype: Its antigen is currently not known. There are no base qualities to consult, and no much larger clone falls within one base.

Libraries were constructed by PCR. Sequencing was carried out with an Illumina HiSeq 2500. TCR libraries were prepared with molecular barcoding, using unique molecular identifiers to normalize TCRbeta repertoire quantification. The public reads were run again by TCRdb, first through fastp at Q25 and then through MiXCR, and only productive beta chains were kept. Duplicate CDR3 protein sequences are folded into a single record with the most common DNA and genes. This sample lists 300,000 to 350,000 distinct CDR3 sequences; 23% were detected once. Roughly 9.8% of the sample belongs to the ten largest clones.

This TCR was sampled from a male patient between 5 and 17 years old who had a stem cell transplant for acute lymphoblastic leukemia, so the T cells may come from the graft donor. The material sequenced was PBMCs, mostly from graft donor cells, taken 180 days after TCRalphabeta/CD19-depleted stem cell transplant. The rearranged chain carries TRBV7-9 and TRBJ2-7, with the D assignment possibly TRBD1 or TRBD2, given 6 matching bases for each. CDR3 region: CASSPEGGIYEQYF. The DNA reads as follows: TGTGCCAGCAGCCCCGAGGGGGGTATTTACGAGCAGTACTTC.